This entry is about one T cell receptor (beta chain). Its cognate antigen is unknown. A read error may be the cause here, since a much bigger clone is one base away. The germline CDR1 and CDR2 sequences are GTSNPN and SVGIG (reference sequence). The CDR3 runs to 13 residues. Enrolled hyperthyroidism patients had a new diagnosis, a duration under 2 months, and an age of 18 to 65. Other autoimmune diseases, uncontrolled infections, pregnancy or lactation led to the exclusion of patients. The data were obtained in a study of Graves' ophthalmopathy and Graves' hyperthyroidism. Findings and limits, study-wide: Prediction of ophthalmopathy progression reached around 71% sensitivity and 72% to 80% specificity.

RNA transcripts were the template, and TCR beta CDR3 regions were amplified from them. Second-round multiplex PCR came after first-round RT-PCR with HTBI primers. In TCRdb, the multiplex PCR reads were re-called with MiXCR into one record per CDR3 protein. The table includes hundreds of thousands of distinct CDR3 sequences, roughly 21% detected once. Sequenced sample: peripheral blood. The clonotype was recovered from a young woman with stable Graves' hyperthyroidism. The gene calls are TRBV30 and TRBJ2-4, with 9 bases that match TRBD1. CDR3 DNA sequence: TGTACCTGGAGTGTGGGACAGGGAGACATTAAGTACTTC. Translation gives CTWSVGQGDIKYF.